These 32 T cell receptor beta chains share one sample of origin, sequenced in a study of T-cell reconstitution after alpha-beta-depleted transplantation in children. Unique molecular identifiers featured in how the TCRbeta library was prepared. TCRdb analysed the PCR reads with MiXCR anew, one entry per CDR3 protein. The sample gives 190,000 or so distinct CDR3 sequences, about 6.3% of which show up once; more than 2.5% is in the top ten. Sample: PBMCs from the stem cell graft donor, taken from the stem cell graft. The receptor set was obtained from a human donor who donated a stem cell graft to a child with Wiskott-Aldrich syndrome.

This clonotype was recorded a few times. The chain links TRBV3-1 to TRBJ2-3; TRBD2 might be the D (6 bases). This CDR3 is built from 14 residues. Between the trimmed V and J ends, which lost 3 bases and 0 bases, there was a span of 7 bases. The germline V gene encodes CDR1 LGHDT and CDR2 YNNKEL (reference sequence). The CDR3 DNA follows: TGTGCCAGCAGCCAGAGCGGGAGCACAGATACGCAGTATTTT. This encodes CASSQSGSTDTQYF.

This clonotype was detected ten times or more. The V call is TRBV7-8, the J call TRBJ2-3, with D tentatively TRBD2 (5 bases). V lost 1 base and J lost 3, with 8 bases in between. Germline CDR1 reads SGHVS; CDR2 reads FQNEAQ. CDR3 size: 14 residues. In DNA, the CDR3 is TGTGCCAGCAGCTTAGTGTGGGAGACAGATACGCAGTATTTT. This gives the protein CASSLVWETDTQYF. The full variable domain, rest sourced from reference TRBV7-8 and TRBJ2-3, is GAGVSQSPRYKVAKRGQDVALRCDPISGHVSLFWYQQALGQGPEFLTYFQNEAQLDKSGLPSDRFFAERPEGSVSTLKIQRTQQEDSAVYLCASSLVWETDTQYFGPGTRLTVL.

In its sample, this clonotype was seen many times. The chain is built from TRBV12-3 or TRBV12-4 and TRBJ2-1; no clear D gene. Trimming left V 3 bases short and J 5 bases short, with 11 bases between. The CDR3 contains 14 residues. CDR3: CASSFIARNNEQFF. The DNA of the CDR3 is TGTGCCAGCAGTTTTATCGCTAGGAACAATGAGCAGTTCTTC.

The chain links TRBV24-1 to TRBJ2-5; 8 bases are shared with TRBD2. V dropped 4 bases and J dropped 5; count of bases not matched to a gene: 8. The CDR3 runs 15 residues. Germline V gives CDR1 KGHDR, CDR2 SFDVKD. The CDR3 DNA is TGTGCCACCAGTGACGGAGCGGGAGTGTTGGAGACCCAGTACTTC. Amino acids: CATSDGAGVLETQYF.

J is TRBJ1-2 and V is TRBV28, with D uncertain. The CDR3 is 14 amino acids. Trimming stripped 4 bases from V and 2 bases from J, with 11 bases between. The germline V gene encodes CDR1 MDHEN and CDR2 SYDVKM. The CDR3 coding sequence is TGTGCCAGCAGTTCGGCCAGGCCAAACTATGGCTACACCTTC. As protein: CASSSARPNYGYTF.

V gene TRBV5-1 combines with J gene TRBJ2-5; 7 nucleotides match TRBD1. CDR3 length: 16 residues. V lost 4 bases to trimming and J lost 0 bases; unmatched junction nucleotides: 9. The germline CDR1 and CDR2 sequences are SGHRS and YFSETQ. CDR3: CASSRPLTGYQETQYF. The CDR3 nucleotides are TGCGCCAGCAGCCGCCCCCTGACAGGGTACCAAGAGACCCAGTACTTC.

This clonotype was observed many times. The genes are TRBV12-3 or TRBV12-4 and TRBJ2-7, with 12 nucleotides matching TRBD2. V gave up 7 bases and J gave up 3 bases; unmatched junction bases: 7. The CDR3 consists of 15 residues. The CDR3 protein is CASNTGLAGSYEQYF. Here the CDR3 DNA reads TGTGCCAGCAATACTGGACTAGCGGGGAGCTACGAGCAGTACTTC.

This clonotype was counted between two and nine times. V gene TRBV11-2 combines with J gene TRBJ2-7, with D perhaps matching TRBD2 (6 bases). This CDR3 has 17 amino acids. Trimming pared 0 bases from V and 0 bases from J, leaving 15 bases between. Germline lookup yields CDR1 SGHAT and CDR2 FQNNGV. The CDR3 here is CASSLEPAGPLSYEQYF. The CDR3, as DNA: TGTGCCAGCAGCTTAGAGCCTGCGGGGCCCCTCTCCTACGAGCAGTACTTC.

This clonotype was counted ten times or more. The V gene is TRBV20-1, the J gene TRBJ2-7; TRBD2 agrees at 9 bases. The CDR3 runs 15 residues. CDR1 is DFQATT, CDR2 SNEGSKA, per germline (reference sequence). With 3 bases clipped from V and 2 bases from J, the junction kept 8 bases outside the gene matches. The DNA for the CDR3 is TGCAGTGCTAGGCGAGGGGCTAGCGGGACCTACGAGCAGTACTTC. Protein product: CSARRGASGTYEQYF.

In its sample, this clonotype was seen many times. The rearrangement joins TRBV6-2 or TRBV6-3 to TRBJ2-1; possible D gene TRBD1, 6 bases. This CDR3 contains 10 residues. Trimming removed 9 bases at V and 7 bases at J, with 7 bases between. Germline V gene lookup returns CDR1 MNHEY and CDR2 SVGEGT. The CDR3 DNA sequence: TGTGCCAGACAGGGAAATGAGCAGTTCTTC. This codes for CARQGNEQFF.

This clonotype was found many times. The chain links TRBV29-1 to TRBJ2-3, with 8 bases fitting TRBD1. Trimming removed 7 bases from V and 6 bases from J; junction bases left unmatched: 15. Looked up from germline, CDR1 is SQVTM and CDR2 is ANQGSEA. This CDR3 comprises 15 residues. CDR3 nucleotides: TGCAGCGCCGTGGGGGTCCAGGGGGCTGTGGATACGCAGTATTTT. Amino acid sequence: CSAVGVQGAVDTQYF.

This clonotype was seen ten or more times. CDR3: CASSQGGWTSEAFF. The DNA for the CDR3 is TGTGCCAGCAGCCAAGGTGGGTGGACCTCCGAAGCTTTCTTT. The chain joins TRBV3-1 to TRBJ1-1; D gene unclear. The V and J ends lost 1 base and 8 bases respectively, with 14 bases between them. Germline loops: CDR1 LGHDT, CDR2 YNNKEL (reference sequence). The CDR3 covers 14 residues.

This clonotype occurred a few times. V gene TRBV5-1 combines with J gene TRBJ2-1, with D tentatively TRBD2 (6 bases). Trimming took 0 bases from V and 4 from J, leaving 11 bases between them. This CDR3 spans 15 amino acids. Looked up from germline, CDR1 is SGHRS and CDR2 is YFSETQ. The CDR3 nucleotides are TGCGCCAGCAGCTTGGCGGGGGATGGATACAATGAGCAGTTCTTC. This encodes CASSLAGDGYNEQFF.

This clonotype was seen at least ten times. V is TRBV28 and J is TRBJ2-7; TRBD1 matches 7 bases. Trimming removed 6 bases from V and 0 bases from J; junction bases left unmatched: 5. Germline V gives CDR1 MDHEN, CDR2 SYDVKM. CDR3 size: 14 residues. CDR3: CASSLGQASYEQYF. CDR3 nucleotides: TGTGCCAGCAGCCTCGGACAGGCCTCCTACGAGCAGTACTTC.

This clonotype was observed at least ten times. The rearrangement uses TRBV5-1 and TRBJ2-3; D unresolved. The CDR3 is 15 residues long. Germline-derived CDR1 and CDR2 are SGHRS and YFSETQ. Between the trimmed V and J ends, which lost 4 bases and 0 bases, there was a span of 12 bases. The CDR3, as DNA: TGCGCCAGCAGCGAAAACACCCCAAGCACAGATACGCAGTATTTT. Its translation is CASSENTPSTDTQYF.

There are many counts of this clonotype. The V and J genes are TRBV6-5 and TRBJ1-1, with D possibly being TRBD1 (5 bases). CDR3 length: 16 residues. CDR1 is MNHEY, CDR2 SVGAGI, per germline. The V end lost 0 bases, the J end lost 4 bases, and 15 bases lay between the germline ends. The CDR3 nucleotides read TGTGCCAGCAGTTACTCGATTTTTTCAGGGAGCACTGAAGCTTTCTTT. This encodes CASSYSIFSGSTEAFF.

This clonotype was counted ten times or more. J is TRBJ1-1 and V is TRBV10-3; possibly TRBD1 for D (6 bases). CDR1 ENHRY and CDR2 SYGVKD come from the germline V gene. Deletions cut 1 base from V and 5 bases from J, with 14 bases between. The CDR3 is 15 amino acids. The CDR3 protein is CAISEFGGADTEAFF. The CDR3 region has the DNA TGTGCCATCAGTGAGTTTGGGGGGGCGGATACTGAAGCTTTCTTT.

This clonotype was counted many times. J is TRBJ2-5 and V is TRBV5-1; 12 bases map to TRBD2. Germline V gene lookup returns CDR1 SGHRS and CDR2 YFSETQ. With V trimmed by 7 bases and J by 5 bases, 3 bases remained unmatched. This CDR3 is 13 amino acids long. CDR3 in DNA: TGCGCCAGCTCGACTAGCGGGAGTGAGACCCAGTACTTC. As protein: CASSTSGSETQYF.

This clonotype was observed at least ten times. CDR3 amino acids: CASRLRDEQFF. DNA for the CDR3: TGTGCCAGCAGGCTTCGCGACGAGCAGTTCTTC. The rearrangement joins TRBV12-3 or TRBV12-4 to TRBJ2-1; D remains unclear. The V end was cut by 6 bases, the J end by 10 bases, with 10 bases between. The CDR3 extends over 11 amino acids.

On this clonotype: A much larger clonotype is one base distant, so this may be a read error. This chain links TRBV10-3 with TRBJ2-3; D is unclear. From germline, CDR1 is ENHRY and CDR2 SYGVKD. This CDR3 comprises 11 residues. CDR3 nucleotide sequence: TGTGCCGTCAGCCCCACAGATACGCAGTATTTT. It yields the protein CAVSPTDTQYF.

The chain recombines TRBV20-1 with TRBJ1-4; TRBD1 aligns across 8 bases. Germline V gives CDR1 DFQATT, CDR2 SNEGSKA (reference sequence). The CDR3 is 14 residues long. With V trimmed by 3 bases and J by 3 bases, 3 bases remained unmatched. CDR3 DNA: TGCAGTGCTAGTCAGGGGGCCGCTAATGAAAAACTGTTTTTT. It translates to CSASQGAANEKLFF.

This clonotype was seen repeatedly, ten times or more. J is TRBJ1-2 and V is TRBV15; D is unresolved. V was shortened by 0 bases and J by 7 bases, with 6 bases between the two germline ends. CDR1 and CDR2 (germline): LNHNV, YYDKDF (reference sequence). The CDR3 is 12 amino acids. CDR3 in amino acids: CATSRDETGYTF. The CDR3 DNA sequence: TGTGCCACCAGCAGAGATGAGACTGGCTACACCTTC.

This chain connects TRBV4-1 to TRBJ2-1; D is undetermined. CDR3 size: 13 residues. Deletions cut 0 bases from V and 7 bases from J, with 7 bases between. Germline V CDR1 and CDR2: MGHRA, YSYEKL. For the CDR3, the DNA is TGCGCCAGCAGCCAAGACCCAGCGAATGAGCAGTTCTTC. It translates to CASSQDPANEQFF.

This clonotype was observed many times. The V and J genes are TRBV4-3 and TRBJ2-7; TRBD2 matches at 7 bases. CDR1 is LGHNA, CDR2 YSLEER, per germline. V lost 0 bases, J lost 0 bases, and 2 bases stayed unmatched. CDR3 length equals 15 residues. The CDR3 sequence is CASSQEGLSSYEQYF. In nucleotides, the CDR3 is TGCGCCAGCAGCCAAGAGGGACTATCCTCCTACGAGCAGTACTTC.

This clonotype came up many times. This sequence joins TRBV5-1 and TRBJ2-1, with TRBD1 matching 8 bases. V gave up 0 bases and J gave up 8 bases; unmatched junction bases: 10. CDR3 length: 16 residues. Germline CDR1 SGHRS, CDR2 YFSETQ. The CDR3 region is CASSLEPDRVLYEQFF. The DNA for the CDR3 is TGCGCCAGCAGCTTGGAGCCGGACAGGGTTCTCTATGAGCAGTTCTTC.

The V gene is TRBV3-1, the J gene TRBJ1-2; D uncertain. The CDR3 loop spans 16 amino acids. From germline, CDR1 is LGHDT and CDR2 YNNKEL (reference sequence). The germline V and J ends were trimmed by 1 base and 4 bases, with 16 bases remaining between them. CDR3 region: CASSQGLSLLVYGYTF. CDR3 DNA: TGTGCCAGCAGCCAAGGGTTGAGTCTTCTGGTCTATGGCTACACCTTC.

The chain has TRBV18 and TRBJ1-4, with 7 nucleotides matching TRBD1. CDR3 size: 17 residues. Germline CDR1 reads KGHSH; CDR2 reads LQKENI. With 3 bases clipped from V and 5 bases from J, the junction kept 12 bases outside the gene matches. CDR3 region: CASSPSGPGQSNEKLFF. As DNA, the CDR3 is TGTGCCAGCTCACCCTCAGGACCGGGACAGTCGAATGAAAAACTGTTTTTT.

This clonotype has only a few counts. The V gene is TRBV30, the J gene TRBJ2-5; weak D call: TRBD1 (6 bases). The CDR3 runs to 13 residues. The germline V and J ends were trimmed by 3 bases and 7 bases, with 15 bases remaining between them. Germline V CDR1 and CDR2: GTSNPN, SVGIG (reference sequence). The CDR3 loop is CAWRGHLLRTQYF. In DNA form, the CDR3 reads TGTGCCTGGAGGGGACATCTCCTGCGGACCCAGTACTTC.

This clonotype was observed a few times. This chain links TRBV12-3 or TRBV12-4 with TRBJ2-2; D remains unclear. Between the trimmed V and J ends, which lost 4 bases and 3 bases, there was a span of 12 bases. The CDR3 has 15 residues. The CDR3 loop reads CASSYLSVYTGELFF. CDR3 bases: TGTGCCAGCAGTTACCTTAGTGTCTACACCGGGGAGCTGTTTTTT.

In its sample, this clonotype was seen many times. The CDR3 spells CASRGSLNTGELFF. The CDR3 coding sequence is TGTGCCAGCAGAGGCAGCCTGAACACCGGGGAGCTGTTTTTT. The genes are TRBV13 and TRBJ2-2; no clear D gene. Germline-derived CDR1 and CDR2 are PRHDT and FYEKMQ (reference sequence). The CDR3 runs 14 residues. The germline V and J ends were trimmed by 6 bases and 1 base, with 9 bases remaining between them.

A note on this clonotype: A much larger clone sits a single nucleotide away, making a read error possible. The chain is built from TRBV5-1 and TRBJ2-1; D may match TRBD1 or TRBD2 (5 bases each). The germline gives CDR1 SGHRS, CDR2 YFSETQ. This CDR3 contains 13 residues. The CDR3 loop reads CTSSRDPSDEQFF. The CDR3 DNA follows: TGCACCAGCAGTAGGGACCCCTCGGATGAGCAGTTCTTC.

Ten or more counts support this clonotype. The chain employs TRBV5-1 and TRBJ2-1; TRBD2 is a possible D gene (5 bases). CDR3 size: 16 residues. Per germline, CDR1 SGHRS and CDR2 YFSETQ. Between the trimmed V and J ends, which lost 0 bases and 7 bases, there was a span of 17 bases. CDR3 amino acids: CASSLAGRAEGNEQFF. Here the CDR3 DNA reads TGCGCCAGCAGCTTGGCCGGGCGGGCCGAGGGAAATGAGCAGTTCTTC. Filled out from reference TRBV5-1 and TRBJ2-1, the complete variable domain reads KAGVTQTPRYLIKTRGQQVTLSCSPISGHRSVSWYQQTPGQGLQFLFEYFSETQRNKGNFPGRFSGRQFSNSRSEMNVSTLELGDSALYLCASSLAGRAEGNEQFFGPGTRLTVL.